This T cell receptor beta chain was profiled in a study of blood T cell repertoires in COVID-19. V dropped 5 bases and J dropped 5 bases, with 13 bases sitting between them. The germline gives CDR1 SEHNR, CDR2 FQNEAQ (reference sequence). The CDR3 covers 14 residues. The repertoire was sequenced with immunoSEQ multiplex PCR; TCRdb's copy has only in-frame clones and lacks some. The sample has around 81,000 clones, roughly four fifths seen once. This sequence joins TRBV7-9 and TRBJ1-5; no clear D gene. The sequence derives from a human donor in a cohort sampled during active COVID-19. The sample taken for sequencing was peripheral blood. The CDR3 region is CASSRPGSDQPQHF. The CDR3 coding sequence is TGTGCCAGCAGCCGCCCGGGGTCTGATCAGCCCCAGCATTTT.